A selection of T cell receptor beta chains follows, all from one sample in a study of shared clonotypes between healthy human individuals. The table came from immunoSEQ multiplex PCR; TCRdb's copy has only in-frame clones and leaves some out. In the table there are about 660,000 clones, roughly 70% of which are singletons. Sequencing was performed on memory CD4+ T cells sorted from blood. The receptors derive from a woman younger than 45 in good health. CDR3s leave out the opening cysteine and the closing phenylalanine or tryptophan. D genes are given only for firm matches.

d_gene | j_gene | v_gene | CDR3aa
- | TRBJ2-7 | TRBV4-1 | ASSQSYPGEPYEQY
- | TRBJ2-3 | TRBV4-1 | ASSQGPGRFTDTQY
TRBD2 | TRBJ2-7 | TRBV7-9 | ASLASGSDEQY
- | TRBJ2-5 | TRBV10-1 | ASSESYGGTETQY
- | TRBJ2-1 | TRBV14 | ASSRSRNEQF
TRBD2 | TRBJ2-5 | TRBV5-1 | ASSSSPGASGSKTQY
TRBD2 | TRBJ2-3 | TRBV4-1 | ASSQSLAGGDTQY
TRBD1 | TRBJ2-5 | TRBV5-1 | ASSSGTGGPETQY
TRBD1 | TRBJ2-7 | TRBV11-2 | ASSRTGGQTYEQY
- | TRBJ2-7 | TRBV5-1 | ASSLGLGLEQY
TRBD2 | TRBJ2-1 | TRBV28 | ASSSPGLAGVENSYNEQF
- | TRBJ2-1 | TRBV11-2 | ASSSDRVRKF
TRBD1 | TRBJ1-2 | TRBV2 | ASSAGQGRGYT
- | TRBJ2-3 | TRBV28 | ASSFSVNLPGIPSTDTQY
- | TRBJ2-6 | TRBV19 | ASNKQVGISGANVLT
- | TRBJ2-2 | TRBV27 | ASSFNGGYSTGELF
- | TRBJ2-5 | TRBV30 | AWMRVGLETQY
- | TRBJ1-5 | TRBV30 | AWSVGVNQPQH
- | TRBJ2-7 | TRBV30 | AWAVGFRGQY
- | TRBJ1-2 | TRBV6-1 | ASSDPWGAGRAVGYT
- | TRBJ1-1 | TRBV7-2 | ASSSSALMNTEAF
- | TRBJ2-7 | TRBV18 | ASSPRVSRNEQY
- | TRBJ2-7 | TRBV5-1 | ASSLGRALEQY
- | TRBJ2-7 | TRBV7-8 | ASSFRGPTYEQY